This record concerns one TCR beta chain sequence. What it binds is unknown. Sample-barcoded 5' priming and a J-beta primer mix drove a second PCR of 7 to 11 cycles. Researchers report that a template-switch adaptor with 12 random nucleotides tagged each cDNA molecule. TCRdb passed the 5' RACE reads through MiXCR, listing each CDR3 protein once. The data show hundreds of thousands of distinct CDR3 sequences, roughly 48% seen once. This sample is part of a study of blood T cells in healthy people across ages. Each donor had approximately 10 milliliters of peripheral blood drawn. General study points: Researchers said unsorted PBMCs prevented a conclusive naive versus antigen-experienced comparison. Higher diversity and more naive CD4+ cells were features of long-lived donors, compared to aged donors.

The receptor comes from an elderly man in good health. The sequenced sample was blood.

The CDR3, as DNA: TGTGCCAGCAGCTTAAGTCAGGGGGGCCAATATGAGCAGTTCTTC. Translated, it gives CASSLSQGGQYEQFF. The chain carries TRBV7-3 and TRBJ2-1, with a weak D call TRBD1 (7 bases). The CDR3 contains 15 residues. V shed 1 base and J shed 8 bases, with 15 bases lying between them. Germline V lookup: CDR1 SGHTA, CDR2 FQGTGA.